These 7 T cell receptor beta chains came from one sample sequenced in a study of shared clonotypes between healthy human individuals. Repertoires were generated with immunoSEQ multiplex PCR, while TCRdb's copy carries only in-frame clones and drops some. This repertoire shows around 1.6 million clones, approximately 98% found once; its top ten account for about 0.45%. Sequenced sample: naive CD4+ T cells sorted from blood. Sample subset: CD45RA+ positively selected. All receptors come from a man younger than 40 in good health.

The chain uses TRBV28 and TRBJ2-7, with TRBD1 matching 12 bases. The CDR3 consists of 13 residues. Germline loops: CDR1 MDHEN, CDR2 SYDVKM. The J segment lost 6 bases and the V segment lost 11 bases, leaving 8 bases of the junction unmatched. The chain's CDR3 is CASFRDRGLEQYF. The CDR3 DNA follows: TGTGCCTCCTTCCGGGACAGGGGGCTCGAGCAGTACTTC.

The rearrangement links TRBV6-6 to TRBJ2-7; 9 nucleotides agree with TRBD1. The CDR3 sequence is 15 residues long. The germline V gene has CDR1 MNHNY and CDR2 SVGAGI (reference sequence). J lost 7 bases, V lost 6 bases, and 13 bases had no gene match. CDR3 residues: CASSLWDRVKEEQYF. CDR3 bases: TGTGCCAGCAGCCTCTGGGACAGGGTTAAAGAAGAGCAGTACTTC.

In regard to this clone: Other DNA sequences in this sample translate to the same CDR3. The chain has TRBV18 and TRBJ2-1, with 14 bases matching TRBD2. CDR3 length: 16 amino acids. The V segment lost 2 bases and the J segment 7 bases; nucleotides outside the gene matches: 4. Germline V lookup: CDR1 KGHSH, CDR2 LQKENI. CDR3 amino acids: CASSPRLAGGLNEQFF. CDR3 DNA sequence: TGTGCCAGCTCACCAAGACTAGCGGGAGGGTTGAATGAGCAGTTCTTC.

The chain recombines TRBV5-1 with TRBJ2-1; TRBD1 matches at 10 bases. The germline CDR1 and CDR2 sequences are SGHRS and YFSETQ. This CDR3 is built from 15 residues. J gave up 9 bases and V 4 bases, and 10 bases lay outside the gene matches. CDR3 nucleotides: TGCGCCAGCAGCCCCGGGACAGGGGCCTTCACTGAGCAGTTCTTC. Its translation: CASSPGTGAFTEQFF.

The table lists this clone with a count of one. The chain has TRBV5-4 and TRBJ1-5; TRBD1 might be the D (6 bases). CDR3 size: 13 residues. Trimming removed 7 bases from V and 4 bases from J, with 12 bases in between. From germline, CDR1 is SGHNT and CDR2 YYREEE (reference sequence). The chain's CDR3 is CASSQGGNQPQHF. DNA of the CDR3: TGTGCCAGCTCACAGGGAGGGAATCAGCCCCAGCATTTT.

This chain joins TRBV7-2 and TRBJ2-7, with D hard to call. Germline V CDR1 and CDR2: SGHTA, FQGNSA. The CDR3 runs 13 residues. V dropped 4 bases and J dropped 0 bases, with 7 bases sitting between them. The CDR3 sequence: CASSYSRSYEQYF. CDR3 nucleotide sequence: TGTGCCAGCAGCTACTCTCGCTCCTACGAGCAGTACTTC.

This clone has just a few counts. The chain couples TRBV5-1 to TRBJ1-5; TRBD1 is a possible D gene (6 bases). From germline, CDR1 is SGHRS and CDR2 YFSETQ. The V and J ends lost 0 bases and 5 bases respectively, with 12 bases between them. This CDR3 has 15 residues. The CDR3 loop reads CASSLDWGLDQPQHF. The CDR3 bases are TGCGCCAGCAGCTTGGACTGGGGGCTTGATCAGCCCCAGCATTTT.